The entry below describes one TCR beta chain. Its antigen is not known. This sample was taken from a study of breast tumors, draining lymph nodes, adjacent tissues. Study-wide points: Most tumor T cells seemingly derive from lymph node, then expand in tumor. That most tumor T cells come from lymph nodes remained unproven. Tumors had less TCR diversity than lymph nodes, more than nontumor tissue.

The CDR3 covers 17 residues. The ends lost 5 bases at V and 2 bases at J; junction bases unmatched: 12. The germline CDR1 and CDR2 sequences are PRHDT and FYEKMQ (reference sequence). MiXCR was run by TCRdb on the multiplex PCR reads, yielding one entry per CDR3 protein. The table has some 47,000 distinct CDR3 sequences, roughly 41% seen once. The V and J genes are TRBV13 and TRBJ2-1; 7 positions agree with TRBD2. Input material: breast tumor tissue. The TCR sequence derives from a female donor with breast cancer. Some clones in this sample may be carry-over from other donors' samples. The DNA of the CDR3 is TGTGCCAGCAGCCCCCGACCTAGCGGTTATACCTACAATGAGCAGTTCTTC. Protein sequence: CASSPRPSGYTYNEQFF.